The rows below give T cell receptor beta chains drawn from one sample of a study of T cell responses to AZD1222 COVID-19 vaccine. Sequencing was performed with immunoSEQ multiplex PCR; in TCRdb, only in-frame clones are kept and a portion is missing. The table lists 130,000 to 150,000 clones, about nine tenths of them singletons. This sample comprised peripheral blood, obtained on day 0 of AZD1222 vaccination. The receptors originated from an adult in good health. The CDR3 runs from the conserved cysteine through the conserved F or W. Fields, in order: clone size, V gene, J gene, D gene, CDR3 DNA, CDR3 protein. A D gene is named only where the DNA matches it firmly. Clone sizes are given selectively: once, few, many, or a class where the clone is expanded.

abundance: NA
v_gene: TRBV5-4
j_gene: TRBJ1-1
d_gene: NA
CDR3nt: TGTGCCAGCACCCCATACAGTCTTGGCGGCCAAGCTTTCTTT
CDR3aa: CASTPYSLGGQAFF

abundance: NA
v_gene: TRBV9
j_gene: TRBJ1-1
d_gene: NA
CDR3nt: TGTGCCAGCAGCGTAGTGCCTTTGGGACTAGGGAATACTGAAGCTTTCTTT
CDR3aa: CASSVVPLGLGNTEAFF

abundance: NA
v_gene: TRBV6-5
j_gene: TRBJ2-7
d_gene: TRBD2
CDR3nt: TGTGCCAGCAGTTACTGGGGGGGAGGGATCAACGAGCAGTACTTC
CDR3aa: CASSYWGGGINEQYF

abundance: NA
v_gene: TRBV6-4
j_gene: TRBJ1-2
d_gene: TRBD1
CDR3nt: TGTGCCAGCGGACGGGACAGACGTAACTATGGCTACACCTTC
CDR3aa: CASGRDRRNYGYTF

abundance: NA
v_gene: TRBV28
j_gene: TRBJ1-5
d_gene: TRBD1
CDR3nt: TGTGCCAGCCGAGCCGGCGGGAGGGGACAGCGCTTGCCCCAGCATTTT
CDR3aa: CASRAGGRGQRLPQHF

abundance: once
v_gene: TRBV30
j_gene: TRBJ1-6
d_gene: NA
CDR3nt: TGTGCCTGGAGCGACGGTGGGAATTCACCCCTCCACTTT
CDR3aa: CAWSDGGNSPLHF

abundance: NA
v_gene: TRBV11-3
j_gene: TRBJ2-1
d_gene: TRBD2
CDR3nt: TGTGCCAGCAGCTCCGGACTAGCGGGCCACAATGAGCAGTTCTTC
CDR3aa: CASSSGLAGHNEQFF

abundance: NA
v_gene: TRBV6-5
j_gene: TRBJ2-7
d_gene: NA
CDR3nt: TGTGCCAGCAGGCAATCCCCACCGGGTGAGCAGTACTTC
CDR3aa: CASRQSPPGEQYF

abundance: NA
v_gene: TRBV9
j_gene: TRBJ2-3
d_gene: NA
CDR3nt: TGTGCCAGCAGCGTAGGATCGAGCGGCCGCACAGATACGCAGTATTTT
CDR3aa: CASSVGSSGRTDTQYF

abundance: NA
v_gene: TRBV4-1
j_gene: TRBJ1-1
d_gene: TRBD1
CDR3nt: TGCGCCAGCAGCCACTCCGGGACAGGGTCTACTGAAGCTTTCTTT
CDR3aa: CASSHSGTGSTEAFF

abundance: NA
v_gene: TRBV3-1/TRBV3-2
j_gene: TRBJ2-3
d_gene: TRBD2
CDR3nt: TGTGCCAGCAGCCGGACTAGCCGCACAGATACGCAGTATTTT
CDR3aa: CASSRTSRTDTQYF

abundance: NA
v_gene: TRBV5-1
j_gene: TRBJ1-3
d_gene: NA
CDR3nt: TGCGCCAGCAGCTTCGACAGCGCTGGAAACACCATATATTTT
CDR3aa: CASSFDSAGNTIYF

abundance: NA
v_gene: TRBV2
j_gene: TRBJ1-1
d_gene: NA
CDR3nt: TGTGCCAGCACCCTTGTGAGGGACACTGAAGCTTTCTTT
CDR3aa: CASTLVRDTEAFF

abundance: once
v_gene: TRBV19
j_gene: TRBJ2-7
d_gene: TRBD1
CDR3nt: TGTGCCAGTAGGCCAAGCACAGGGGGTAGGAACGAGCAGTACTTC
CDR3aa: CASRPSTGGRNEQYF

abundance: NA
v_gene: TRBV30
j_gene: TRBJ1-2
d_gene: NA
CDR3nt: TGTGCCTGGACCGGGTCCCTCTATGGCTACACCTTC
CDR3aa: CAWTGSLYGYTF

abundance: NA
v_gene: TRBV15
j_gene: TRBJ1-3
d_gene: NA
CDR3nt: TGTGCCACCAGCAGAGAGGGACTCTTCTCTGGAAACACCATATATTTT
CDR3aa: CATSREGLFSGNTIYF

abundance: NA
v_gene: TRBV11-3
j_gene: TRBJ2-3
d_gene: NA
CDR3nt: TGTGCCAGCAGCCGCCTCGATCATACGCAGTATTTT
CDR3aa: CASSRLDHTQYF

abundance: NA
v_gene: TRBV2
j_gene: TRBJ1-5
d_gene: TRBD1
CDR3nt: TGTGCCAGCAGTGTCCGGGACAGGGGGGATCAGCCCCAGCATTTT
CDR3aa: CASSVRDRGDQPQHF

abundance: NA
v_gene: TRBV28
j_gene: TRBJ2-3
d_gene: NA
CDR3nt: TGTGCCAGCAGTCCCCCAGTGGGGCGCCTTACAGATACGCAGTATTTT
CDR3aa: CASSPPVGRLTDTQYF

abundance: NA
v_gene: TRBV9
j_gene: TRBJ2-1
d_gene: TRBD2
CDR3nt: TGTGCCAGCAGCGAGCTAGCGGGGGCCCAGTTCTTC
CDR3aa: CASSELAGAQFF

abundance: NA
v_gene: TRBV15
j_gene: TRBJ2-7
d_gene: NA
CDR3nt: TGTGCCACCAGCATCTTCGGGGGTGAGCGATACGAGCAGTACTTC
CDR3aa: CATSIFGGERYEQYF

abundance: NA
v_gene: TRBV19
j_gene: TRBJ1-5
d_gene: NA
CDR3nt: TGTGCCAGTAGTATTCTAGGGATGAGCAATCAGCCCCAGCATTTT
CDR3aa: CASSILGMSNQPQHF